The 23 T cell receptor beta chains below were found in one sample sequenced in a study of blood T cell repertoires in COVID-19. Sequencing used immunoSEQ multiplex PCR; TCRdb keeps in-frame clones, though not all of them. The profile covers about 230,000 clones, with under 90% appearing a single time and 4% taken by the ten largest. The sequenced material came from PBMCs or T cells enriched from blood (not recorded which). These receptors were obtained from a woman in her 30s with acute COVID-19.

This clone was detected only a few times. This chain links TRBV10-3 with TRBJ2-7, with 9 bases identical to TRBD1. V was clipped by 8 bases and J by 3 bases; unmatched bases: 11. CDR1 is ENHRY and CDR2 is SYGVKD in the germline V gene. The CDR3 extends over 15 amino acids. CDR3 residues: CAIGETGGLFYEQYF. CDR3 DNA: TGTGCCATCGGGGAGACAGGGGGTCTATTCTACGAGCAGTACTTC.

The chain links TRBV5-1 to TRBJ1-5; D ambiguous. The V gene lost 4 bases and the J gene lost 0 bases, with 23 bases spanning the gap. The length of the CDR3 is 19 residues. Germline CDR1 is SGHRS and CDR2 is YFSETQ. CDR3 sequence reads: CASSPLKRASHYSNQPQHF. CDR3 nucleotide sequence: TGCGCCAGCAGCCCACTCAAGCGGGCGAGCCATTATAGCAATCAGCCCCAGCATTTT. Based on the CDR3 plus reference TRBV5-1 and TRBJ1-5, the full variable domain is KAGVTQTPRYLIKTRGQQVTLSCSPISGHRSVSWYQQTPGQGLQFLFEYFSETQRNKGNFPGRFSGRQFSNSRSEMNVSTLELGDSALYLCASSPLKRASHYSNQPQHFGDGTRLSIL.

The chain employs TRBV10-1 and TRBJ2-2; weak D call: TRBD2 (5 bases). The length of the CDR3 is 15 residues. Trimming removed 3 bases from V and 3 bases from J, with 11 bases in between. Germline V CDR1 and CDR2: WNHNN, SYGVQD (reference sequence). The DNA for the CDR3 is TGCGCCAGCAGTGATGGAGGAAGCGACACCGGGGAGCTGTTTTTT. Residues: CASSDGGSDTGELFF.

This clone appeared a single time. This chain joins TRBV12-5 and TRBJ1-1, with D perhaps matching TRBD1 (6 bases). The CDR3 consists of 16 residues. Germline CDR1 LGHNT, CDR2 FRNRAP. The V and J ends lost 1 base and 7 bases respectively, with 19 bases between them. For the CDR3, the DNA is TGTGCTAGTGGTTTGGACGCGGGGGGGGCGTACAATGAAGCTTTCTTT. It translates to CASGLDAGGAYNEAFF.

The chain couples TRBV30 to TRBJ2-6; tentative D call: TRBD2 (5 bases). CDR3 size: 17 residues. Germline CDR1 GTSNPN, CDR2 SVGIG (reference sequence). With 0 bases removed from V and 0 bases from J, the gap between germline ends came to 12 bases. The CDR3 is CAWSVWRRSSGANVLTF. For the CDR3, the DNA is TGTGCCTGGAGTGTATGGCGGAGGAGCTCTGGGGCCAACGTCCTGACTTTC.

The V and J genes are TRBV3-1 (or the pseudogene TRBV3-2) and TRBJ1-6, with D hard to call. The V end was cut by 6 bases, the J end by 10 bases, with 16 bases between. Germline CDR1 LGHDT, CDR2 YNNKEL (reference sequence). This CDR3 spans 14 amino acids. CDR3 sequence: CASRLSITLSPLHF. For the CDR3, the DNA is TGTGCCAGCAGACTGAGTATTACCCTCTCACCCCTCCACTTT.

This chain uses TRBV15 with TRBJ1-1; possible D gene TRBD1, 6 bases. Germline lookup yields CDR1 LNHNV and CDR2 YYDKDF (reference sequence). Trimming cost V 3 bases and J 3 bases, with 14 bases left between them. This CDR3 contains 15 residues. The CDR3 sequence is CATSSGDNGHTEAFF. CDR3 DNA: TGTGCCACCAGCAGCGGGGACAATGGGCACACTGAAGCTTTCTTT.

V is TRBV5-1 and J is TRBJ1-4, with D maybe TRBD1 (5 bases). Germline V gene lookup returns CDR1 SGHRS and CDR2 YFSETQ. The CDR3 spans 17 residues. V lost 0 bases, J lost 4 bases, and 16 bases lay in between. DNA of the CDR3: TGCGCCAGCAGCTTGGGACAGCGGGGTGATCGTAATGAAAAACTGTTTTTT. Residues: CASSLGQRGDRNEKLFF.

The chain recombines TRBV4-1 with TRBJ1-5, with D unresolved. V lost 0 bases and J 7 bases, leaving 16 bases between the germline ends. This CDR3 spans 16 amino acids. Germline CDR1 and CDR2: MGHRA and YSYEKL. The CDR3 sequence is CASSQDPGVGWQPQHF. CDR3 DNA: TGCGCCAGCAGCCAAGATCCCGGGGTAGGCTGGCAGCCCCAGCATTTT.

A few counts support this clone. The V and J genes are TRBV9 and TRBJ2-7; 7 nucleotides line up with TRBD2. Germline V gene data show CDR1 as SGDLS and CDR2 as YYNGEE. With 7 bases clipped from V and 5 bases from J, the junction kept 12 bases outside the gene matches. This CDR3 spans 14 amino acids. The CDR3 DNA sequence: TGTGCCAGCGGGCCTGGGGAGGGGAGGGACGAGCAGTACTTC. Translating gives CASGPGEGRDEQYF.

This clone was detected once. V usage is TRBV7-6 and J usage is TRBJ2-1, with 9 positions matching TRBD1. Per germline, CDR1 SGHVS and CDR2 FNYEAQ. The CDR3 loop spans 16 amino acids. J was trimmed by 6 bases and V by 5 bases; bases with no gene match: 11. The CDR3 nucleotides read TGTGCCAGCAGCCCCAGGACAGGGGAGGGCCTCAATGAGCAGTTCTTC. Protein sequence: CASSPRTGEGLNEQFF.

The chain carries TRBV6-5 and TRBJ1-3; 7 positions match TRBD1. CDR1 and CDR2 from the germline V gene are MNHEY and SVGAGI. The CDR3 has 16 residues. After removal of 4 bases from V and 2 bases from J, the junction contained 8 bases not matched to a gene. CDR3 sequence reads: CASSSMTGLTGNTIYF. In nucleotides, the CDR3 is TGTGCCAGCAGTTCCATGACAGGGCTCACTGGAAACACCATATATTTT.

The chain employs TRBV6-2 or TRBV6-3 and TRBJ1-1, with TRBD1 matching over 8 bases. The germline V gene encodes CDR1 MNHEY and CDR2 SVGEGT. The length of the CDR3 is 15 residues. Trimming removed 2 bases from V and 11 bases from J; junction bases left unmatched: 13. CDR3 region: CASSYDPRGPLSAFF. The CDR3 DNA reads TGTGCCAGCAGTTACGATCCCAGGGGGCCACTGAGTGCTTTCTTT.

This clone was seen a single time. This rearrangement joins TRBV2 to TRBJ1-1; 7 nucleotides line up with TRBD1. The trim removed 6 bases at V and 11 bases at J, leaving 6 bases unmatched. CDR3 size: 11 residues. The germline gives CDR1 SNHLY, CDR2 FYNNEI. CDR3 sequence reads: CASSDRVGAFF. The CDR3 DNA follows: TGTGCCAGCAGCGACAGGGTCGGGGCTTTCTTT.

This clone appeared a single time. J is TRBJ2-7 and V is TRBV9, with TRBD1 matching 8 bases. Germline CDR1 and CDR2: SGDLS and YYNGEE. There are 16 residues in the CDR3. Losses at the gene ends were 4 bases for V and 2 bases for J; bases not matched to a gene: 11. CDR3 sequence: CASSSRSTGATYEQYF. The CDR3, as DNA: TGTGCCAGCAGCTCACGCTCGACAGGGGCGACCTACGAGCAGTACTTC. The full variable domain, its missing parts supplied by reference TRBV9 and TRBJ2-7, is DSGVTQTPKHLITATGQRVTLRCSPRSGDLSVYWYQQSLDQGLQFLIQYYNGEERAKGNILERFSAQQFPDLHSELNLSSLELGDSALYFCASSSRSTGATYEQYFGPGTRLTVT.

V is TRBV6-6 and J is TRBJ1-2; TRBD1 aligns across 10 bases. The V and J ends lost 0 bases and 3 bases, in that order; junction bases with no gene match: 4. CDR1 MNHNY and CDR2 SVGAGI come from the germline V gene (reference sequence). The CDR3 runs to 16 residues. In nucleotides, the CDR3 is TGTGCCAGCAGTTACTCGAAGGGGACAGGGGACTATGGCTACACCTTC. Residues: CASSYSKGTGDYGYTF.

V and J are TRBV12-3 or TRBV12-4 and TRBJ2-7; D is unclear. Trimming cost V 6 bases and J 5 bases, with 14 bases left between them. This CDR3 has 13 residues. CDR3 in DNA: TGTGCCAGCAGCTTGATCCAAACTCACGAGCAGTACTTC. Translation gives CASSLIQTHEQYF.

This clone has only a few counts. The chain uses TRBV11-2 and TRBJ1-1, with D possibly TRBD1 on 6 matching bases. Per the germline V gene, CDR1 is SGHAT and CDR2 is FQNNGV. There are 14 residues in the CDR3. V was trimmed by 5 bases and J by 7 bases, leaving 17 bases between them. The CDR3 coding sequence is TGTGCCAGCAGCCTAGTCGGGACACTAAGTGAAGCTTTCTTT. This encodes CASSLVGTLSEAFF. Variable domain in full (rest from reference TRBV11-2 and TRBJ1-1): EAGVAQSPRYKIIEKRQSVAFWCNPISGHATLYWYQQILGQGPKLLIQFQNNGVVDDSQLPKDRFSAERLKGVDSTLKIQPAKLEDSAVYLCASSLVGTLSEAFFGQGTRLTVV.

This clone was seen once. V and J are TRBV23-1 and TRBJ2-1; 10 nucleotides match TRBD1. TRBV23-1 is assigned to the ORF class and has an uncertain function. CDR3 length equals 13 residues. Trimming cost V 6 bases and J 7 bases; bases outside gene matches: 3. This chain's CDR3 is CASSRTGGNEQFF. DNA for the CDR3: TGCGCCAGCAGCCGGACAGGGGGAAATGAGCAGTTCTTC.

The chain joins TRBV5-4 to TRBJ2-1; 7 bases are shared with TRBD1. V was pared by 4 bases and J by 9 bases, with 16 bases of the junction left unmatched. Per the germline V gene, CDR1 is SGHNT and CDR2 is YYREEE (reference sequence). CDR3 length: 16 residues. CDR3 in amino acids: CASSNSDEGAVGEQFF. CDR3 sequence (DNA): TGTGCCAGCAGCAATTCTGATGAGGGGGCTGTCGGTGAGCAGTTCTTC.

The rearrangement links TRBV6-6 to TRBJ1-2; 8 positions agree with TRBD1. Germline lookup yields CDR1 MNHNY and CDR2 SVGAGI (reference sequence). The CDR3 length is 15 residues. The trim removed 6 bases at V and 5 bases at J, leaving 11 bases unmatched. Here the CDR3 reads CASSQNRGSVYGYTF. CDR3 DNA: TGTGCCAGCAGCCAAAACAGGGGGTCGGTTTATGGCTACACCTTC.

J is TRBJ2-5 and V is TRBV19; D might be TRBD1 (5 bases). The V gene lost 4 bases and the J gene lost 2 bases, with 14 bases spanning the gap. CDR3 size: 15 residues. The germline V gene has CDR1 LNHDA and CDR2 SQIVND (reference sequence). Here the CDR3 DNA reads TGTGCCAGTAGTAAGCAGGGAATAACTCAAGAGACCCAGTACTTC. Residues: CASSKQGITQETQYF.

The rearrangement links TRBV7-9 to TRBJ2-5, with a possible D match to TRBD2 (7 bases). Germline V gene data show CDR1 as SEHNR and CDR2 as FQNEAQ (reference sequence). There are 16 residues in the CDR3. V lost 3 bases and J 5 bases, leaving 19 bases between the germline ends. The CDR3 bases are TGTGCCAGCAGCTTCCCGGTGGGGGGGCGGCTGGAGACCCAGTACTTC. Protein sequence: CASSFPVGGRLETQYF.